The source of this T cell receptor (beta chain) is a study of human T cells and chemical hapten exposure. The CDR3 covers 13 residues. Germline V CDR1 and CDR2: KGHSH, LQKENI. V dropped 5 bases and J dropped 3 bases, with 10 bases sitting between them. During construction of the library, unique molecular identifiers were attached to individual cDNA molecules for quantitative, reproducible TCR counting. TCRdb redid the calling of the RACE reads with MiXCR, one entry per CDR3 protein. The table records 49,000 or so distinct CDR3 sequences, 4% to 4.5% of them present only once. Time point in this sample: healthy volunteer bleed at 2 weeks. Total RNA extraction was carried out from unfractionated whole blood. This clonotype was picked up many times.

The specimen sequenced was whole blood. This receptor was identified in a human donor in good health. Some clones in this sample may be carry-over from other donors' samples. V is TRBV18 and J is TRBJ1-1; D remains unclear. The CDR3 DNA sequence: TGTGCCAGCTCAGGTATCCCGGACACTGAAGCTTTCTTT. Translation gives CASSGIPDTEAFF.